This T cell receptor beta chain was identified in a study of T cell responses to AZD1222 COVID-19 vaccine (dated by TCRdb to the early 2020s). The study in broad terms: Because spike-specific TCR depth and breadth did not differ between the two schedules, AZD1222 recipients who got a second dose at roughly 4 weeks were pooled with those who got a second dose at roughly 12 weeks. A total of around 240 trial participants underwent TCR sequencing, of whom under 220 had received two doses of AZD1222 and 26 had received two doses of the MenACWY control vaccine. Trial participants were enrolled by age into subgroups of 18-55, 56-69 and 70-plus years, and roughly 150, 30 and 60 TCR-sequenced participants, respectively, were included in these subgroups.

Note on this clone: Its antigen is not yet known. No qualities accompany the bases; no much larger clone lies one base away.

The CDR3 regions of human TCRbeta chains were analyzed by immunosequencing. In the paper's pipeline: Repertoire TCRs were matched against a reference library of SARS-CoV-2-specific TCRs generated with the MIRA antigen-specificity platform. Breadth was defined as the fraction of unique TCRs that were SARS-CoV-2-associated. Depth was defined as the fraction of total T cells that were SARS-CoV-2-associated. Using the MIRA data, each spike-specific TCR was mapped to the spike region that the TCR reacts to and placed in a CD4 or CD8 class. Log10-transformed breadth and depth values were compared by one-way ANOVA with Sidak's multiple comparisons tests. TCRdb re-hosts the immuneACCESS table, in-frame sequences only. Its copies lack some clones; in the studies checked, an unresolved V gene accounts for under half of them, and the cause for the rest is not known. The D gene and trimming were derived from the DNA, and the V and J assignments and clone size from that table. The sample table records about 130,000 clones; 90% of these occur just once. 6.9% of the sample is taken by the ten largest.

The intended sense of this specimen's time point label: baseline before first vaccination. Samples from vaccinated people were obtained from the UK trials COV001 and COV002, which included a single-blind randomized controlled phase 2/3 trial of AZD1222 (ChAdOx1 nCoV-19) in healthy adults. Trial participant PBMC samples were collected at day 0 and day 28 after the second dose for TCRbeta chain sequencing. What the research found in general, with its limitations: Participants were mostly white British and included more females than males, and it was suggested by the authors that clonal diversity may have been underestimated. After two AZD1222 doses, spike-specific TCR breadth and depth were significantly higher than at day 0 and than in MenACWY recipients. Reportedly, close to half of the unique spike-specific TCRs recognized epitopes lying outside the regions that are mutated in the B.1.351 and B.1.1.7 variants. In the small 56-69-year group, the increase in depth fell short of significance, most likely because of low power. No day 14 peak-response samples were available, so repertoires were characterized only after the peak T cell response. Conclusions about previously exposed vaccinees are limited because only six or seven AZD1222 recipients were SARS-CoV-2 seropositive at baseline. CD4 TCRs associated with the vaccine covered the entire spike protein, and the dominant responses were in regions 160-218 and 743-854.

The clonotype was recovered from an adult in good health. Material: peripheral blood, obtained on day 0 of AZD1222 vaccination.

The CDR3 in this case is CATSRSGTGPYEQYF. Read as DNA, the sequence is TGTGCCACCAGCAGATCCGGGACAGGACCCTACGAGCAGTACTTC. The sequence joins TRBV15 to TRBJ2-7, with 8 central nucleotides matching TRBD1. Relative to germline, V is missing 2 bases and J is missing 2 bases, with 5 bases of the junction outside any gene match. CDR1 and CDR2 (LNHNV, YYDKDF) derive from the germline V gene (reference sequence). Its CDR3 holds 15 amino acids, cysteine through phenylalanine. Of the read, only the CDR3 DNA is kept; its 45 bases are in frame from base 1.